These 6 T cell receptor beta chains share one sample of origin, sequenced in a study of regulatory T cells in long-lasting Graves disease. Library construction for TCR beta used iRepertoire HTBI primers and Arm-PCR of CDR3 regions. TCRdb redid the calling of the multiplex PCR reads with MiXCR, one entry per CDR3 protein. The repertoire holds roughly 450,000 distinct CDR3 sequences, about a quarter seen once, with about 27% in the top ten. Time point given: persistent/refractory GD, antithyroid drugs over 5 years with positive TRAb. The TCR library was made from RNA that had been extracted from PBMCs in TRIzol. This material consisted of peripheral blood mononuclear cells (PBMCs), taken when the disease was refractory, from a patient treated with antithyroid drugs. The origin of the receptors is a female donor with Graves disease.

V gene TRBV12-3 or TRBV12-4 combines with J gene TRBJ1-1; no clear D. V lost 1 base and J lost 11, with 8 bases in between. The CDR3 consists of 11 residues. CDR3 sequence (DNA): TGTGCCAGCAGTTTAGGCTTTCGGGCTTTCTTT. It encodes CASSLGFRAFF.

The CDR3 coding sequence is TGCAGTGCTAGAGTGGGGGGTTCCACTGAAGCTTTCTTT. This codes for CSARVGGSTEAFF. The chain carries TRBV20-1 and TRBJ1-1; maybe TRBD1 (5 bases). V shed 1 base and J shed 4 bases, with 10 bases lying between them. Per germline, CDR1 DFQATT and CDR2 SNEGSKA (reference sequence). This CDR3 has 13 amino acids.

CDR3 region: CSATSLSGNTIYF. CDR3 DNA sequence: TGCAGTGCCACCAGCCTCTCTGGAAACACCATATATTTT. The rearrangement links TRBV20-1 to TRBJ1-3; unclear D gene. The length of the CDR3 is 13 residues. The germline CDR1 and CDR2 sequences are DFQATT and SNEGSKA (reference sequence). V lost 6 bases, J lost 0 bases, and 9 bases lay in between.

The chain has TRBV4-3 and TRBJ2-5; 7 bases match TRBD2. The V gene's germline CDR1 is LGHNA and CDR2 YSLEER. Trimming took 0 bases from V and 4 from J; bases not matched to a gene: 2. This CDR3 has 14 residues. The CDR3: CASSQDREGETQYF. The CDR3 DNA follows: TGCGCCAGCAGCCAAGACAGGGAGGGAGAGACCCAGTACTTC.

The chain couples TRBV11-2 to TRBJ2-5; D uncertain. The CDR3 loop spans 13 amino acids. The germline CDR1 and CDR2 sequences are SGHAT and FQNNGV. Trimming took off 10 bases at V and 7 bases at J, with 19 bases between the two ends. CDR3: CATAHTSPGTQYF. In DNA, the CDR3 is TGTGCCACTGCACACACCTCCCCGGGGACCCAGTACTTC.

About this clonotype itself: Compared with germline, one end of the junction differs, possibly owing to a read error. The chain carries TRBV2 and TRBJ2-2, with D unclear. Per the germline V gene, CDR1 is SNHLY and CDR2 is FYNNEI. The CDR3 has 15 residues. The CDR3 here is CASGEKTKNTGELFF. CDR3 nucleotides: TGTGCCAGCGGTGAAAAAACCAAGAACACCGGGGAGCTGTTTTTT.